Presented here are 20 T cell receptor beta chains from one specimen sequenced in a study of read filtering for tumor transcriptome and immune sequencing. Molecular barcoded adaptors covering alpha/delta and beta/gamma chains were used on about 390 ng RNA. TCRdb ran MiXCR on the reads and lists one entry per CDR3 protein. The sample holds some 130,000 distinct CDR3 sequences; around 14% are singletons and the top ten take around 8.3%. Sequenced sample: a population of CD138-negative cells sorted from bone marrow. These receptors were taken from a donor at least 40 years old with multiple myeloma.

The sample holds many counts of this clonotype. This sequence joins TRBV19 and TRBJ2-7; 9 bases align to TRBD2. The CDR3 is made up of 16 amino acids. The V gene's germline CDR1 is LNHDA and CDR2 SQIVND (reference sequence). Trimming at V came to 6 bases and at J to 5 bases, leaving 14 bases not matched to a gene. Here the CDR3 reads CASRPTLAGGPHEQYF. Here the CDR3 DNA reads TGTGCCAGTAGGCCGACCCTGGCGGGAGGGCCGCACGAGCAGTACTTC.

In its sample, this clonotype was seen many times. Here the CDR3 reads CSAKKRLASYEQYF. CDR3 DNA sequence: TGCAGTGCTAAAAAGCGACTAGCCTCCTACGAGCAGTACTTC. The chain links TRBV20-1 to TRBJ2-7, with 7 bases fitting TRBD2. Germline V lookup: CDR1 DFQATT, CDR2 SNEGSKA (reference sequence). V was clipped by 4 bases and J by 0 bases; unmatched bases: 6. The CDR3 is 14 residues long.

The J gene is TRBJ1-5, the V gene TRBV10-2; D gene ambiguous. The germline CDR1 and CDR2 sequences are WSHSY and SAAADI. The V gene lost 10 bases and the J gene lost 3 bases, with 16 bases spanning the gap. The CDR3 has 14 amino acids. The CDR3 reads CANGESSHNQPQHF. For the CDR3, the DNA is TGCGCCAACGGTGAGAGTAGTCACAATCAGCCCCAGCATTTT.

This clonotype was seen at least ten times. The chain couples TRBV2 to TRBJ2-5; D call uncertain. Trimming removed 6 bases from V and 2 bases from J, with 22 bases in between. Germline V gene lookup returns CDR1 SNHLY and CDR2 FYNNEI. The CDR3 loop spans 17 amino acids. CDR3 residues: CASSPPMAMAIQETQYF. Written as DNA, the CDR3 is TGTGCCAGCAGCCCGCCAATGGCTATGGCGATACAAGAGACCCAGTACTTC. The variable domain in full, completed from reference TRBV2 and TRBJ2-5, reads EPEVTQTPSHQVTQMGQEVILRCVPISNHLYFYWYRQILGQKVEFLVSFYNNEISEKSEIFDDQFSVERPDGSNFTLKIRSTKLEDSAMYFCASSPPMAMAIQETQYFGPGTRLLVL.

This clonotype was recorded at least ten times. The chain carries TRBV24-1 and TRBJ1-1, with D hard to call. Per germline, CDR1 KGHDR and CDR2 SFDVKD. The CDR3 is 8 amino acids. V gave up 12 bases and J gave up 8 bases, with 6 bases separating them. CDR3 loop: CAATEAFF. The CDR3 nucleotides read TGTGCCGCAACGGAAGCTTTCTTT.

This clonotype was recorded at least ten times. V usage is TRBV4-2 and J usage is TRBJ2-1, with TRBD2 matching over 8 bases. Germline assignment: CDR1 LGHNA and CDR2 YNFKEQ. Trimming cost V 2 bases and J 9 bases; bases outside gene matches: 12. The CDR3 has 16 residues. CDR3 sequence (DNA): TGTGCCAGCAGCCAATGGAGCGGGAGTGATACAGGTGAGCAGTTCTTC. This sequence encodes CASSQWSGSDTGEQFF.

Comment on this clonotype: A much bigger clone sits one base away, suggesting this may be a read error. The rearrangement links TRBV12-3 or TRBV12-4 to TRBJ1-2, with 7 bases matching TRBD1. After removal of 6 bases from V and 8 bases from J, the junction contained 6 bases not matched to a gene. The CDR3 loop spans 12 amino acids. The CDR3 region is CASSRGTAGYTF. In DNA form, the CDR3 reads TGTGCCAGCAGCCGAGGGACAGCAGGCTACACCTTC.

This clonotype was observed a handful of times. This sequence joins TRBV11-2 and TRBJ1-1, with D tentatively TRBD1 (5 bases). The CDR3 runs to 13 residues. The ends were cut back, 1 base at V and 7 bases at J, with 10 bases in the middle. Germline values: CDR1 SGHAT, CDR2 FQNNGV. In DNA, the CDR3 is TGTGCCAGCAGCTTAGGTCCAGACAGTGAAGCTTTCTTT. Amino acid sequence: CASSLGPDSEAFF.

This clonotype came up many times. This sequence joins TRBV10-3 and TRBJ1-4; D perhaps matches TRBD1 (6 bases). Looked up from germline, CDR1 is ENHRY and CDR2 is SYGVKD. CDR3 length equals 13 residues. V lost 11 bases to trimming and J lost 8 bases, with 18 bases between them. CDR3 DNA sequence: TGTGCCTCATTGGACAGCCTAGGGGAAAAACTGTTTTTT. Translated, it gives CASLDSLGEKLFF.

This clonotype was seen many times. The chain is built from TRBV20-1 and TRBJ2-5; D is perhaps TRBD2 (6 bases). The V and J ends lost 6 bases and 6 bases respectively, with 20 bases between them. Germline CDR1 reads DFQATT; CDR2 reads SNEGSKA (reference sequence). There are 14 residues in the CDR3. The CDR3 spells CSARSPGRDQTQYF. For the CDR3, the DNA is TGCAGTGCCAGGTCGCCAGGGCGGGATCAGACCCAGTACTTC.

Concerning this clonotype: Just one base apart from a much larger clone, this may be a read error. The rearrangement links TRBV11-1 to TRBJ2-5; 8 nucleotides match TRBD1. This CDR3 region has 15 residues. Germline CDR1 SGHAT, CDR2 FQDESV (reference sequence). CDR3 DNA sequence: TGTGCCAACAGCCCGGGAACAGGGGGAGCAGAGACCCAGTACTTC. Protein product: CANSPGTGGAETQYF.

The table lists this clonotype with many counts. The J gene is TRBJ1-2, the V gene TRBV20-1, with D unresolved. The ends were cut back, 6 bases at V and 7 bases at J, with 12 bases in the middle. Germline lookup yields CDR1 DFQATT and CDR2 SNEGSKA (reference sequence). CDR3 length equals 11 residues. The CDR3 sequence is CSAGGSTGYTF. CDR3 in DNA: TGCAGTGCCGGCGGATCGACTGGCTACACCTTC.

This clonotype was seen ten or more times. V is TRBV3-1 and J is TRBJ2-6, with D possibly TRBD1 on 6 matching bases. The germline V and J ends were trimmed by 1 base and 4 bases, with 8 bases remaining between them. Germline V lookup: CDR1 LGHDT, CDR2 YNNKEL (reference sequence). This CDR3 comprises 15 residues. The CDR3 protein is CASSQAGVGANVLTF. As DNA, the CDR3 is TGTGCCAGCAGCCAAGCAGGGGTAGGGGCCAACGTCCTGACTTTC.

This clonotype came up many times. This chain joins TRBV7-8 and TRBJ2-3, with unresolved D. From germline, CDR1 is SGHVS and CDR2 FQNEAQ. The CDR3 runs 14 residues. V gave up 4 bases and J gave up 6 bases, with 14 bases separating them. CDR3 coding DNA: TGTGCCAGCAGCTACCCGAGACTTTCTGATACGCAGTATTTT. Translating gives CASSYPRLSDTQYF.

This clonotype was seen repeatedly, ten times or more. In DNA, the CDR3 is TGTGCCAGCAAAAGTAGCGGATCCCGACCCTACGAGCAGTACTTC. Residues: CASKSSGSRPYEQYF. This sequence joins TRBV27 and TRBJ2-7, with a tentative D call TRBD2 (6 bases). Germline values: CDR1 MNHEY, CDR2 SMNVEV (reference sequence). V was trimmed by 7 bases and J by 2 bases, leaving 18 bases between them. This CDR3 has 15 amino acids.

Many counts were recorded for this clonotype. The chain uses TRBV3-1 and TRBJ1-1; 7 nucleotides align to TRBD1. The J segment lost 1 base and the V segment lost 2 bases, leaving 7 bases of the junction unmatched. CDR1 is LGHDT and CDR2 is YNNKEL in the germline V gene (reference sequence). There are 16 residues in the CDR3. CDR3 DNA: TGTGCCAGCAGCCAAATACCGGGACAGAAGAACACTGAAGCTTTCTTT. Translating gives CASSQIPGQKNTEAFF.

This clonotype was seen at least ten times. The J gene is TRBJ2-6, the V gene TRBV13; D remains ambiguous. The CDR3 covers 15 residues. The germline CDR1 and CDR2 sequences are PRHDT and FYEKMQ (reference sequence). Trimming pared 3 bases from V and 0 bases from J, leaving 6 bases between. The CDR3 loop is CASSFYISGANVLTF. In nucleotides, the CDR3 is TGTGCCAGCAGCTTTTACATCTCTGGGGCCAACGTCCTGACTTTC.

This clonotype was observed at least ten times. The rearrangement joins TRBV7-3 to TRBJ1-1; D not certain. CDR1 and CDR2 from the germline V gene are SGHTA and FQGTGA. The CDR3 contains 13 residues. The V and J ends lost 3 bases and 4 bases respectively, with 9 bases between them. The DNA of the CDR3 is TGTGCCAGCAGCTTTTCCGGGATCACTGAAGCTTTCTTT. Translating gives CASSFSGITEAFF.

The rearrangement joins TRBV10-3 to TRBJ2-1, with D possibly TRBD2 on 5 matching bases. V was cut by 1 base and J by 3 bases, with 10 bases left in between. Germline CDR1 reads ENHRY; CDR2 reads SYGVKD. CDR3 length: 15 amino acids. The CDR3 DNA sequence: TGTGCCATCAGTGAGTTCCCGGGGTTCTACAATGAGCAGTTCTTC. Protein: CAISEFPGFYNEQFF.

This clonotype was picked up many times. The chain combines TRBV4-1 with TRBJ2-1, with D possibly called TRBD1 or TRBD2 (5 bases each). This CDR3 spans 14 amino acids. Germline V gene lookup returns CDR1 MGHRA and CDR2 YSYEKL. Trimming took off 0 bases at V and 7 bases at J, with 10 bases between the two ends. CDR3 sequence: CASSQDEGRNEQFF. The CDR3 bases are TGCGCCAGCAGCCAAGATGAGGGGAGAAATGAGCAGTTCTTC.